This T cell receptor beta chain was identified during a study of chemoradiotherapy in HPV16-positive cancers. Study-wide results and limits: Candidate HPV-specific clones and E7-related TCR motifs grew in tumor during treatment. HPV-specific T cells were functionally defined from only a couple of HPV16-positive patients.

The data were produced by immunoSEQ multiplex PCR, yet TCRdb's version contains in-frame clones alone and is incomplete. The sample includes approximately 50,000 clones, around 90% of them seen just once. CDR1 SGHVS and CDR2 FQNEAQ come from the germline V gene. The CDR3 extends over 15 amino acids. The V and J ends lost 4 bases and 6 bases, in that order; junction bases with no gene match: 10. Repeated repertoire sampling spanned the course of chemoradiotherapy. To note about this clone: What it recognizes is unknown.

The sample here was blood, taken from a patient who underwent chemoradiotherapy. The chain links TRBV7-8 to TRBJ1-1, with 8 positions matching TRBD1. The clonotype was recovered from a human donor with HPV-associated anogenital cancer. CDR3 residues: CASSYQDREDPEAFF. Written as DNA, the CDR3 is TGTGCCAGCAGCTATCAGGACAGGGAGGACCCTGAAGCTTTCTTT.